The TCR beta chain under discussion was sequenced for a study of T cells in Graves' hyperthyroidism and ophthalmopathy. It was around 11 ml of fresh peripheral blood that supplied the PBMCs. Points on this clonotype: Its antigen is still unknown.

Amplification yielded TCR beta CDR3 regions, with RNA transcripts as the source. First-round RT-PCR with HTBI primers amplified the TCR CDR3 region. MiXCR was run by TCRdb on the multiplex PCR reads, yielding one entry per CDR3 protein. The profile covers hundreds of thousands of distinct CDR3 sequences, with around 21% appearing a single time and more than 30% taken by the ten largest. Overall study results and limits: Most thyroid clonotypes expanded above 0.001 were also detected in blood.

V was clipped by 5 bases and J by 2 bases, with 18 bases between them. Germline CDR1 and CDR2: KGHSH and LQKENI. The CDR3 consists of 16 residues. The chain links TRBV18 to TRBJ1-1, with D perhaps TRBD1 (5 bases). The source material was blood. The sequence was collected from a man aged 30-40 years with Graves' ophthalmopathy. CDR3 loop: CASSTGLEGLNTEAFF. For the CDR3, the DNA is TGTGCCAGCTCAACGGGGCTAGAGGGGCTAAACACTGAAGCTTTCTTT.